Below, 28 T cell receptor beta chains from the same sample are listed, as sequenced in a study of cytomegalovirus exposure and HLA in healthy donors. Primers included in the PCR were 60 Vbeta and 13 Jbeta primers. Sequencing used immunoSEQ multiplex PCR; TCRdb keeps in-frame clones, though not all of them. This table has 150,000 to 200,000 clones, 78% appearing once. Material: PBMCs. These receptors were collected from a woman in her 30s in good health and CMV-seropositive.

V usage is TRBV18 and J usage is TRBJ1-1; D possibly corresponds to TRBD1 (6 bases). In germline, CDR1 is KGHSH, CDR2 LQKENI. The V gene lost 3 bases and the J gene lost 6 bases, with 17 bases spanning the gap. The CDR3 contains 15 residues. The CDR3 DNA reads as TGTGCCAGCTCACCCAAGACAGGTTTTGAAGCTGAAGCTTTCTTT. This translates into CASSPKTGFEAEAFF.

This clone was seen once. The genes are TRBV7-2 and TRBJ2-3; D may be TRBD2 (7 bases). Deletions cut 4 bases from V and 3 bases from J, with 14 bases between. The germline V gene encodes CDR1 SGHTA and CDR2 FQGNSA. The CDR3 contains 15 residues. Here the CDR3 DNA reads TGTGCCAGCAGCTCTGAGGGGGGGAGAACAGATACGCAGTATTTT. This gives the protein CASSSEGGRTDTQYF.

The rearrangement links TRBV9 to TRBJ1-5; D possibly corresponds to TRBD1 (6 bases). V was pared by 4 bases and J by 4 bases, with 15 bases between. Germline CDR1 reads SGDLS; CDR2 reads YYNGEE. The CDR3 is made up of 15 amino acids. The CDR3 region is CASSPGTGWNQPQHF. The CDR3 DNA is TGTGCCAGCAGCCCGGGAACAGGGTGGAATCAGCCCCAGCATTTT.

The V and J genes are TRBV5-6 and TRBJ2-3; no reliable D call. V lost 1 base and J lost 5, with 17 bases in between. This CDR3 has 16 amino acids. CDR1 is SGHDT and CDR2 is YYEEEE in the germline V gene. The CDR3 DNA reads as TGTGCCAGCAGCTTGCCACGGGTCCGCAGTGGAGATACGCAGTATTTT. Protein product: CASSLPRVRSGDTQYF.

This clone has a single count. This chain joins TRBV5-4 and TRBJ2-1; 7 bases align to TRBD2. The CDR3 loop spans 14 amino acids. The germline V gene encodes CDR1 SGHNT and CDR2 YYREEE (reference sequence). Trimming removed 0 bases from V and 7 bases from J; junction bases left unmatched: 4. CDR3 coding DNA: TGTGCCAGCAGCTTGGCCGGGAGGCTGAATGAGCAGTTCTTC. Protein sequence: CASSLAGRLNEQFF.

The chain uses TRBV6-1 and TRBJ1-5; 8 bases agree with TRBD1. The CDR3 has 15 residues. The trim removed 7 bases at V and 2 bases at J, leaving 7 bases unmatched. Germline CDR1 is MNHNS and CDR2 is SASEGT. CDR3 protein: CASTDRGRGNQPQHF. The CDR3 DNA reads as TGTGCCAGCACCGACAGGGGCCGGGGCAATCAGCCCCAGCATTTT.

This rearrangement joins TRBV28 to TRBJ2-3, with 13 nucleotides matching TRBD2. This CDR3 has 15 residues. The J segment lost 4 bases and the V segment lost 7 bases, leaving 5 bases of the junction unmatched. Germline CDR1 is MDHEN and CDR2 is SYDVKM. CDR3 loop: CASNLLAGGPDTQYF. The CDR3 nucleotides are TGTGCCAGCAACCTACTAGCGGGAGGGCCAGATACGCAGTATTTT.

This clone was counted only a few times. CDR3 protein: CASSVPGSGANVLTF. The CDR3 DNA follows: TGTGCCAGCAGCGTCCCCGGCTCTGGGGCCAACGTCCTGACTTTC. The rearrangement joins TRBV5-4 to TRBJ2-6; D is undetermined. V gave up 4 bases and J gave up 0 bases, with 8 bases separating them. Germline CDR1 and CDR2: SGHNT and YYREEE (reference sequence). This CDR3 region has 15 residues.

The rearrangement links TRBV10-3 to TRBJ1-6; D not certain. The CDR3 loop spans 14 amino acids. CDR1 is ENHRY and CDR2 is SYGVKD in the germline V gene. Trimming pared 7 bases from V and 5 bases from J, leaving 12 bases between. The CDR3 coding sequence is TGTGCCATCATTAGGGAGGGAGATAATTCACCCCTCCACTTT. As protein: CAIIREGDNSPLHF.

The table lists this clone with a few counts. The CDR3 spells CASSKAGTYEQYF. CDR3 in DNA: TGTGCCAGTAGTAAGGCGGGAACGTACGAGCAGTACTTC. This rearrangement joins TRBV19 to TRBJ2-7; D is possibly TRBD2 (6 bases). The CDR3 is made up of 13 amino acids. Trimming took 4 bases from V and 4 from J, leaving 11 bases between them. The germline V gene has CDR1 LNHDA and CDR2 SQIVND (reference sequence).

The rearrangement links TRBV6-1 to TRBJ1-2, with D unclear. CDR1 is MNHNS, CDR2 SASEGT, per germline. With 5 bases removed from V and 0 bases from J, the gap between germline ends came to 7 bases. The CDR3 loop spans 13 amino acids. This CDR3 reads CASSYSSNYGYTF. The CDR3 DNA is TGTGCCAGCAGTTATAGTTCTAACTATGGCTACACCTTC.

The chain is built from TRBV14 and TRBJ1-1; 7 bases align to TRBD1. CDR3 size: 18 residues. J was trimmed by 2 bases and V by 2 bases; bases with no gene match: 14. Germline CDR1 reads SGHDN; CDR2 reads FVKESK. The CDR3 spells CASSQKRVRGQDNTEAFF. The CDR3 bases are TGTGCCAGCAGCCAAAAGAGAGTCCGCGGACAGGATAACACTGAAGCTTTCTTT.

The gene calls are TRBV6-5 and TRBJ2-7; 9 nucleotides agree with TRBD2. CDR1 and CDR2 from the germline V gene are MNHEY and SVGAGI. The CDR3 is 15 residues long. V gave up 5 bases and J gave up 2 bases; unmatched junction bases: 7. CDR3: CASSRASGTPYEQYF. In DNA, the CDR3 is TGTGCCAGCAGTAGGGCTAGCGGGACACCCTACGAGCAGTACTTC.

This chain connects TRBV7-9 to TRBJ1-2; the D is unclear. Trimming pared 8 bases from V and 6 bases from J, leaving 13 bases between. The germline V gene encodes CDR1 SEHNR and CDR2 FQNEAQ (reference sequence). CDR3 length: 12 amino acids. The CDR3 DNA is TGTGCCAGCCCAAGCGGACGAGATGGCTACACCTTC. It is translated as CASPSGRDGYTF.

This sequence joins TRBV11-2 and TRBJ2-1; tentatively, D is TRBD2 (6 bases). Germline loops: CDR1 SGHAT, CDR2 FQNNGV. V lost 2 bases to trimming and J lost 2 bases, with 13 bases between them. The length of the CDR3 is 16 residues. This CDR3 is CASSLSLRGAYNEQFF. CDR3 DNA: TGTGCCAGCAGCTTAAGTTTGCGGGGTGCCTACAATGAGCAGTTCTTC.

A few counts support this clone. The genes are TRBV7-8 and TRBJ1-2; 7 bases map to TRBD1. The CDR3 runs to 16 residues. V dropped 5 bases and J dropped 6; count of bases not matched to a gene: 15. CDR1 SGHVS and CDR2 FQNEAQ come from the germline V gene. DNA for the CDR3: TGTGCCAGCAGCCGGGCGAATCCAGGGGGAGTGGATGGCTACACCTTC. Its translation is CASSRANPGGVDGYTF.

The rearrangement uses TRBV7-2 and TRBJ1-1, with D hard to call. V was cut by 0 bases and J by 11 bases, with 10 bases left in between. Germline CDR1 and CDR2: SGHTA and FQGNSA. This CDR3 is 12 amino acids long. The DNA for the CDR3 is TGTGCCAGCAGCTTAGCCGGGGTGGAGGCTTTCTTT. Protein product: CASSLAGVEAFF.

In nucleotides, the CDR3 is TGTGCCAGCAGCTTAGGACAGTCACAAGAGACCCAGTACTTC. It specifies CASSLGQSQETQYF. This sequence joins TRBV13 and TRBJ2-5, with D unclear. V shed 0 bases and J shed 2 bases, with 7 bases lying between them. CDR3 length: 14 amino acids. Germline CDR1 PRHDT, CDR2 FYEKMQ (reference sequence).

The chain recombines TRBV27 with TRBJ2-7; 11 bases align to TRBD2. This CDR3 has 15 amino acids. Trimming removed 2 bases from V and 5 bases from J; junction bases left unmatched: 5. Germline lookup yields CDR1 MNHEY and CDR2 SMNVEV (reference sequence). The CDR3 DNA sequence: TGTGCCAGCAGTTTACGTAGCGGGAGGGCCCACGAGCAGTACTTC. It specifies CASSLRSGRAHEQYF.

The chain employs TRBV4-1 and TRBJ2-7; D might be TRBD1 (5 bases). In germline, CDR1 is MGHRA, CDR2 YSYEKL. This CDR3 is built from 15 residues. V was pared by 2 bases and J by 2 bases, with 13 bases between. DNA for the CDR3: TGCGCCAGCAGCCAATCAACACAGGTTACCTACGAGCAGTACTTC. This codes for CASSQSTQVTYEQYF.

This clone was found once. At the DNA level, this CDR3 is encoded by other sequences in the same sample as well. The CDR3 region has the DNA TGTGCCAGCAGTTTATCGGGGGGTTACACTGAAGCTTTCTTT. Amino acid sequence: CASSLSGGYTEAFF. The rearrangement links TRBV27 to TRBJ1-1, with TRBD1 as a possible D gene (5 bases). Germline V CDR1 and CDR2: MNHEY, SMNVEV (reference sequence). V lost 0 bases, J lost 3 bases, and 8 bases lay in between. This CDR3 comprises 14 residues.

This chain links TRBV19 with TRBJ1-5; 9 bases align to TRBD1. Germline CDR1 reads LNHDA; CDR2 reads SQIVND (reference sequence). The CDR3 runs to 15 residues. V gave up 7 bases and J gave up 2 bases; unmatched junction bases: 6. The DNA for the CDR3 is TGTGCCAGTACGTCTAGGGACAGGGGCAATCAGCCCCAGCATTTT. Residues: CASTSRDRGNQPQHF.

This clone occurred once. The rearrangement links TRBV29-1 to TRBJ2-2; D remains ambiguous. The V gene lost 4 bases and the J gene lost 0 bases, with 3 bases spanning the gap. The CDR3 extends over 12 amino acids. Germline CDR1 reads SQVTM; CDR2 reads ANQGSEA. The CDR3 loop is CSVVSNTGELFF. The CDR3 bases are TGCAGCGTTGTCTCGAACACCGGGGAGCTGTTTTTT.

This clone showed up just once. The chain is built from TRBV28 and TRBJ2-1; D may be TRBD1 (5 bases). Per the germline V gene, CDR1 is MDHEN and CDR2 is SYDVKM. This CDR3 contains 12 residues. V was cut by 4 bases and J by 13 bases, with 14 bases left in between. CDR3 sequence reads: CASSSDLGRQFF. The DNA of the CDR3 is TGTGCCAGCAGTTCCGACTTGGGGCGACAGTTCTTC.

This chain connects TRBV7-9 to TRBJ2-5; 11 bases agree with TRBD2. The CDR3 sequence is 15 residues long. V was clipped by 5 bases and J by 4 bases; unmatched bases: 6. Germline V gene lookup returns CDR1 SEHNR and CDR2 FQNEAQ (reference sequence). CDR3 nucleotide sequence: TGTGCCAGCAGCCGAGGACTAGCGGGCGTAGAGACCCAGTACTTC. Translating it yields CASSRGLAGVETQYF.

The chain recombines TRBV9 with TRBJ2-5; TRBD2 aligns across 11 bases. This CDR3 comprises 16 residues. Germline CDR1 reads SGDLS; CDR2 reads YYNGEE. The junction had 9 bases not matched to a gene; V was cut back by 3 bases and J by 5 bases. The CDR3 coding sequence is TGTGCCAGCAGCGACCATAGCGGGGGGGCCCCGGAGACCCAGTACTTC. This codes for CASSDHSGGAPETQYF. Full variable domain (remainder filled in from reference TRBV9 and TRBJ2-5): DSGVTQTPKHLITATGQRVTLRCSPRSGDLSVYWYQQSLDQGLQFLIQYYNGEERAKGNILERFSAQQFPDLHSELNLSSLELGDSALYFCASSDHSGGAPETQYFGPGTRLLVL.

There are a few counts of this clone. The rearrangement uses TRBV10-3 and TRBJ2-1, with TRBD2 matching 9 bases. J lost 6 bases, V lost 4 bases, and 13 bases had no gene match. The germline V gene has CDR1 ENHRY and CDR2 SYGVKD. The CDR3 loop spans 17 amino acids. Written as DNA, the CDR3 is TGTGCCATCAGTGGTTTGGGACTAGCTGTTGGGGCCAATGAGCAGTTCTTC. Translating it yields CAISGLGLAVGANEQFF.

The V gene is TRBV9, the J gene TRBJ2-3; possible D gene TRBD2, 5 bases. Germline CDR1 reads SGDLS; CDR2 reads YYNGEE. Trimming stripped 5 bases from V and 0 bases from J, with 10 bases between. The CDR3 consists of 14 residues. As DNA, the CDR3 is TGTGCCAGCAGTAATGGACTGAGCACAGATACGCAGTATTTT. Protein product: CASSNGLSTDTQYF.